This is a list of T cell receptor beta chains from one sample in a study of human T cells and chemical hapten exposure. Via MiXCR, TCRdb re-called the RACE reads, giving one row per CDR3 protein. Here the sample spans about 110,000 distinct CDR3 sequences, about 34% being singletons. The material was whole blood, obtained in connection with sensitization to the hapten diphenylcyclopropenone (DPC). Receptors were obtained from a man aged 40-49 years with alopecia areata. Some clones in this sample may be carry-over from other donors' samples. Both conserved end residues are part of each CDR3. The order of the fields is D gene, J gene, V gene, clone size, CDR3 DNA, CDR3 protein. D genes are given only for firm matches. Size is stated for part of the rows, as once, few or many counts, or as a class when the clone is expanded.

d_call: NA; j_call: TRBJ2-5; v_call: TRBV18; clone_size: many; cdr3_nt: TGTGCCAGCTCACCTAGGGGGCAAGAGACCCAGTACTTC; cdr3_aa: CASSPRGQETQYF
d_call: NA; j_call: TRBJ2-7; v_call: TRBV4-2; clone_size: NA; cdr3_nt: TGTGCCAGCAGCCAAGATCTGGAATACGAGCAGTACTTC; cdr3_aa: CASSQDLEYEQYF
d_call: TRBD1; j_call: TRBJ2-5; v_call: TRBV5-1; clone_size: NA; cdr3_nt: TGCGCCAGCAGTTCAACGCAGGGGGCCGTCCTCCAAGAGACCCAGTACTTC; cdr3_aa: CASSSTQGAVLQETQYF
d_call: TRBD2; j_call: TRBJ2-3; v_call: TRBV11-3; clone_size: few; cdr3_nt: TGTGCCAGCAGCCCGGGACTAGCGCAGTATTTT; cdr3_aa: CASSPGLAQYF
d_call: NA; j_call: TRBJ2-1; v_call: TRBV2; clone_size: NA; cdr3_nt: TGTGCCAGCAACCCTGGGTTTTTTCTCTACAATGAGCAGTTCTTC; cdr3_aa: CASNPGFFLYNEQFF
d_call: NA; j_call: TRBJ2-3; v_call: TRBV6-6; clone_size: NA; cdr3_nt: TGTGCCAGCAGTTACTCGAGGACTCTTGCTAGCACAGATACGCAGTATTTT; cdr3_aa: CASSYSRTLASTDTQYF
d_call: TRBD1; j_call: TRBJ2-3; v_call: TRBV6-1; clone_size: few; cdr3_nt: TGTGCCAGCACCCTGACAGGGGGCACGCAGTATTTT; cdr3_aa: CASTLTGGTQYF
d_call: NA; j_call: TRBJ2-5; v_call: TRBV7-2; clone_size: few; cdr3_nt: TGTGCCAGCAGCAAGAGGGAGACCCAGTACTTC; cdr3_aa: CASSKRETQYF
d_call: NA; j_call: TRBJ2-3; v_call: TRBV28; clone_size: NA; cdr3_nt: TGTGCCAGCAGTGATAGCGGCCGAGGCACAGATACGCAGTATTTT; cdr3_aa: CASSDSGRGTDTQYF
d_call: TRBD2; j_call: TRBJ2-1; v_call: TRBV10-3; clone_size: few; cdr3_nt: TGTGCCAGCCACTCTAGCGGGAGAGGTAATGAGCAGTTCTTC; cdr3_aa: CASHSSGRGNEQFF
d_call: NA; j_call: TRBJ2-5; v_call: TRBV7-2; clone_size: NA; cdr3_nt: TGTGCCAGCAGCCCGGGACTCTCACAAGAGACCCAGTACTTC; cdr3_aa: CASSPGLSQETQYF
d_call: TRBD2; j_call: TRBJ2-3; v_call: TRBV29-1; clone_size: few; cdr3_nt: TGCAGCGCCGCGGGACTAGCGGGAGCTGATACGCAGTATTTT; cdr3_aa: CSAAGLAGADTQYF
d_call: TRBD2; j_call: TRBJ2-3; v_call: TRBV7-9; clone_size: NA; cdr3_nt: TGTGCCAGCAGACTAGCGGGAGAATTCGCGCAGTATTTT; cdr3_aa: CASRLAGEFAQYF
d_call: TRBD2; j_call: TRBJ2-2; v_call: TRBV2; clone_size: few; cdr3_nt: TGTGCCAGCAGGGGTCCTAGCGGGAGTCTCGGGGAGCTGTTTTTT; cdr3_aa: CASRGPSGSLGELFF
d_call: TRBD2; j_call: TRBJ2-1; v_call: TRBV25-1; clone_size: few; cdr3_nt: TGTGCCAGCCATAGCGGGAGCTCCTACAATGAGCAGTTCTTC; cdr3_aa: CASHSGSSYNEQFF
d_call: TRBD1; j_call: TRBJ2-3; v_call: TRBV20-1; clone_size: many; cdr3_nt: TGCAGTGCTATCAGACAGGGTCGTACAGATACGCAGTATTTT; cdr3_aa: CSAIRQGRTDTQYF
d_call: TRBD1; j_call: TRBJ2-7; v_call: TRBV13; clone_size: NA; cdr3_nt: TGTGCCAGCAGCTTGCCAGGGGGAAGGCCCGAGCAGTACTTC; cdr3_aa: CASSLPGGRPEQYF
d_call: NA; j_call: TRBJ1-1; v_call: TRBV7-9; clone_size: few; cdr3_nt: TGTGCCAGCAGCTTAGAGGCTGTCAGGACGAACACTGAAGCTTTCTTT; cdr3_aa: CASSLEAVRTNTEAFF
d_call: NA; j_call: TRBJ2-3; v_call: TRBV6-5; clone_size: many; cdr3_nt: TGTGCCAGCAGCAAGTTGGGACTTTCGCCTAGCACAGATACGCAGTATTTT; cdr3_aa: CASSKLGLSPSTDTQYF
d_call: NA; j_call: TRBJ2-3; v_call: TRBV6-5; clone_size: NA; cdr3_nt: TGTGCCAGCAGTCCCGGACGTTTGAGCACAGATACGCAGTATTTT; cdr3_aa: CASSPGRLSTDTQYF
d_call: TRBD2; j_call: TRBJ2-7; v_call: TRBV28; clone_size: few; cdr3_nt: TGTGCCAGCAGTATTGACGCGGGGGGCTACGAGCAGTACTTC; cdr3_aa: CASSIDAGGYEQYF
d_call: NA; j_call: TRBJ2-1; v_call: TRBV7-7; clone_size: few; cdr3_nt: TGTGCTAGCAGCCCAAACACTCCCGGGATAGGGAATGAGCAGTTCTTC; cdr3_aa: CASSPNTPGIGNEQFF
d_call: NA; j_call: TRBJ1-1; v_call: TRBV25-1; clone_size: few; cdr3_nt: TGTGCCAGCAGTCATTCAGGTAACACTGAAGCTTTCTTT; cdr3_aa: CASSHSGNTEAFF
d_call: TRBD2; j_call: TRBJ2-1; v_call: TRBV4-1; clone_size: few; cdr3_nt: TGCGCCAGCAGCCAACCTAGCGGGGCCTACAATGAGCAGTTCTTC; cdr3_aa: CASSQPSGAYNEQFF
d_call: NA; j_call: TRBJ2-6; v_call: TRBV5-6; clone_size: few; cdr3_nt: TGTGCCAGCATCGAGACAGGTCTATCGGGGGCCAACGTCCTGACTTTC; cdr3_aa: CASIETGLSGANVLTF
d_call: TRBD2; j_call: TRBJ2-5; v_call: TRBV7-9; clone_size: NA; cdr3_nt: TGTGCCAGCAGCTCCCCCATGAGGACTAGCGTCGCCGAGACCCAGTACTTC; cdr3_aa: CASSSPMRTSVAETQYF
d_call: NA; j_call: TRBJ2-6; v_call: TRBV19; clone_size: few; cdr3_nt: TGTGCCAGTACACAAAGGGGGGGAATTGGGGCCAACGTCCTGACTTTC; cdr3_aa: CASTQRGGIGANVLTF
d_call: TRBD2; j_call: TRBJ2-5; v_call: TRBV6-5; clone_size: few; cdr3_nt: TGTGCCAGCAGTTTAGGGACTAGCGTGGGGACCCAGTACTTC; cdr3_aa: CASSLGTSVGTQYF
d_call: NA; j_call: TRBJ2-4; v_call: TRBV12-3/TRBV12-4; clone_size: few; cdr3_nt: TGTGCCAGCAGTCCTACGGGACTCATAAACATTCAGTACTTC; cdr3_aa: CASSPTGLINIQYF
d_call: NA; j_call: TRBJ2-5; v_call: TRBV20-1; clone_size: NA; cdr3_nt: TGCAGTGCTAGAGCCCGAGGGAGTAGAGGAGAGACCCAGTACTTC; cdr3_aa: CSARARGSRGETQYF
d_call: NA; j_call: TRBJ2-2; v_call: TRBV6-5; clone_size: few; cdr3_nt: TGTGCCAGCAGTTACTCGAACCGGAGAGGCAGTGCGAACACCGGGGAGCTGTTTTTT; cdr3_aa: CASSYSNRRGSANTGELFF
d_call: NA; j_call: TRBJ2-3; v_call: TRBV29-1; clone_size: NA; cdr3_nt: TGCAGCGTTTCCCTTAGCGGTAGCACAGATACGCAGTATTTT; cdr3_aa: CSVSLSGSTDTQYF
d_call: NA; j_call: TRBJ2-3; v_call: TRBV6-4; clone_size: NA; cdr3_nt: TGTGCCAGCAGTGACCAGGGGCCAGATACGCAGTATTTT; cdr3_aa: CASSDQGPDTQYF
d_call: NA; j_call: TRBJ2-7; v_call: TRBV9; clone_size: NA; cdr3_nt: TGTGCCAGCAGCTCCACTCCATGGGGGTCCGAGCAGTACTTC; cdr3_aa: CASSSTPWGSEQYF
d_call: NA; j_call: TRBJ1-2; v_call: TRBV27; clone_size: NA; cdr3_nt: TGTGCCAGCAGTTTACGGCCCGCACGTAACTATGGCTACACCTTC; cdr3_aa: CASSLRPARNYGYTF
d_call: NA; j_call: TRBJ2-1; v_call: TRBV20-1; clone_size: few; cdr3_nt: TGCAGTGCTAGCCCTCATGAGCAGTTCTTC; cdr3_aa: CSASPHEQFF
d_call: NA; j_call: TRBJ2-3; v_call: TRBV10-3; clone_size: NA; cdr3_nt: TGTGCCATCAGTGAAGGCTTCCGAGATACGCAGTATTTT; cdr3_aa: CAISEGFRDTQYF
d_call: NA; j_call: TRBJ1-6; v_call: TRBV28; clone_size: NA; cdr3_nt: TGTGCCAGCCGTCAGGGGAATAATTCACCCCTCCACTTT; cdr3_aa: CASRQGNNSPLHF
d_call: NA; j_call: TRBJ2-1; v_call: TRBV4-3; clone_size: many; cdr3_nt: TGCGCCAGCAGCCAGTCCTGGCGGGGAGTGGGGTACAATGAGCAGTTCTTC; cdr3_aa: CASSQSWRGVGYNEQFF